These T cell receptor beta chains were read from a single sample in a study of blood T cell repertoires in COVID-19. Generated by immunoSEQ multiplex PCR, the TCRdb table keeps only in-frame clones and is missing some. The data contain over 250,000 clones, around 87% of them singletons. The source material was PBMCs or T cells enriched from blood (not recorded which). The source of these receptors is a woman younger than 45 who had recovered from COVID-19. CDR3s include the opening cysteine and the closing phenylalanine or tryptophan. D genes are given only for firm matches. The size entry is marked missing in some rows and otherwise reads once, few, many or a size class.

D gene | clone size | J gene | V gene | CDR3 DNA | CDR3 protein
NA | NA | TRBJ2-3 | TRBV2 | TGTGCCAGCAGTGAATCTACAGATACGCAGTATTTT | CASSESTDTQYF
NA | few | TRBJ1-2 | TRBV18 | TGTGCCAGCTCACCAATACAAAGGCAGGGAGGTCACTATGGCTACACCTTC | CASSPIQRQGGHYGYTF
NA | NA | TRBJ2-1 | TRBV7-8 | TGTGCCAGCAGCCCCTCAGGGGACAATGAGCAGTTCTTC | CASSPSGDNEQFF
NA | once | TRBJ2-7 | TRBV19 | TGTGCCAGTAGTCCGTTCCCCCTTGACGAGCAGTACTTC | CASSPFPLDEQYF
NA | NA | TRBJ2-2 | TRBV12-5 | TGTGCTAGTGGTTTGGGGGTTGGGCGAACCGGGGAGCTGTTTTTT | CASGLGVGRTGELFF
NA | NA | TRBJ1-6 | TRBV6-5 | TGTGCCAGCAGAGGACTTTATAATTCACCCCTCCACTTT | CASRGLYNSPLHF
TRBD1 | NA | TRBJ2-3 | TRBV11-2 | TGTGCCAGCAGCTTAGAAGACAGGGATGCAGATACGCAGTATTTT | CASSLEDRDADTQYF
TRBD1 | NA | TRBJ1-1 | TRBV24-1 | TGTGCCACCAGTGATTCTGGCAGGGGGTTCGCCGAAGCTTTCTTT | CATSDSGRGFAEAFF
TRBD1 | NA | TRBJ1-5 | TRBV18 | TGTGCCAGCTCAAAAGGGACAGCTAATCAGCCCCAGCATTTT | CASSKGTANQPQHF
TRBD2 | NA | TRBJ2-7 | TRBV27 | TGTGCCAGCAGTTTAACAGCGGGGAGGGCCTACGAGCAGTACTTC | CASSLTAGRAYEQYF
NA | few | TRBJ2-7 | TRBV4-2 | TGTGCCAGCAGCCAAGCCCTGCTATCCTACGAGCAGTACTTC | CASSQALLSYEQYF
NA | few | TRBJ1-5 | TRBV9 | TGTGCCAGCAGCGTAGGCACAAATAATCAGCCCCAGCATTTT | CASSVGTNNQPQHF
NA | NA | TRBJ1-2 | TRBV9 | TGTGCCAGCAGCGGCCTCGGAGCTAACTATGGCTACACCTTC | CASSGLGANYGYTF
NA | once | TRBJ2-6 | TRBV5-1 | TGCGCCAGCAGCTTGGAGTCAGGTCTGTCGGGGGCCAACGTCCTGACTTTC | CASSLESGLSGANVLTF
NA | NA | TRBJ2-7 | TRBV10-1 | TGCGCCAGCAGTCCCTCATCGGGAGGAGGGGGCTACGAGCAGTACTTC | CASSPSSGGGGYEQYF
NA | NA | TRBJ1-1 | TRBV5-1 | TGCGCCAGCAGCTTGGCAGGGGCAGTGAACACTGAAGCTTTCTTT | CASSLAGAVNTEAFF
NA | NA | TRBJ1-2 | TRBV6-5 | TGTGCCAGCAGTCCCAGGGAAGGCTATGGCTACACCTTC | CASSPREGYGYTF
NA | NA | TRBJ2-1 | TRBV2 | TGTGCCAGCAGTGAAGGCGGGTACAATGAGCAGTTCTTC | CASSEGGYNEQFF
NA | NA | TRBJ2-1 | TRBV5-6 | TGTGCCAGCAGTCCGTTTCGGGGGAGCGGTGAGCAGTTCTTC | CASSPFRGSGEQFF
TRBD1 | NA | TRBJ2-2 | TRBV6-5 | TGTGCCAGCAGTCCGGGACAGGGAGGCGGGGAGCTGTTTTTT | CASSPGQGGGELFF
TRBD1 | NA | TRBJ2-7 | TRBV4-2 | TGTGCCAGCAGCCCGGGACAGGGGGCTCCCTACGAGCAGTACTTC | CASSPGQGAPYEQYF
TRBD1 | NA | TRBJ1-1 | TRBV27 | TGTGCCAGCAAACGACAGGGGTTAAACACTGAAGCTTTCTTT | CASKRQGLNTEAFF
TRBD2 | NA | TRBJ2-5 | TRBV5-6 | TGTGCCAGCAGCTTACTAGCGGGGGGGGAGACCCAGTACTTC | CASSLLAGGETQYF
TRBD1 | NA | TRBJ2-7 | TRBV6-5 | TGTGCCAGCAGTAACAGGGGGCTTTCCTCCTACGAGCAGTACTTC | CASSNRGLSSYEQYF
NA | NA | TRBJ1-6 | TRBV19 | TGTGCCAGTAGTAGGAGGGACAATTCACCCCTCCACTTT | CASSRRDNSPLHF
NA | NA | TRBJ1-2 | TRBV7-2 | TGTGCCAGCAGCTTAGTCCCAGAGACAGAGGGCTACACCTTC | CASSLVPETEGYTF
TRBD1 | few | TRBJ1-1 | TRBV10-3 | TGTGCCACACAGGGGTGGATGAACACTGAAGCTTTCTTT | CATQGWMNTEAFF
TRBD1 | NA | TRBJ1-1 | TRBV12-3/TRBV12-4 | TGTGCCAGCAGCCGGGGACAGGGCGCTGAAGCTTTCTTT | CASSRGQGAEAFF
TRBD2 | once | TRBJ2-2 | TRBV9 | TGTGCCAGCAGCGTAGGACCTAGCGGGGTCTCCGGGGAGCTGTTTTTT | CASSVGPSGVSGELFF
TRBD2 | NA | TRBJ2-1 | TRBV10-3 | TGTGCCATCAGTGTCTCCCCGTTAGCGGGGGACTACAATGAGCAGTTCTTC | CAISVSPLAGDYNEQFF
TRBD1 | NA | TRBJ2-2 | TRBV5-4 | TGTGCCAGCAGCCAACAGGGGTTCTCCACCGGGGAGCTGTTTTTT | CASSQQGFSTGELFF
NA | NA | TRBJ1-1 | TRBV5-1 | TGCGCCAGCAGCTTGGTTAGGAACACTGAAGCTTTCTTT | CASSLVRNTEAFF
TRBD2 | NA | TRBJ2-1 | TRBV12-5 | TGTGCTAGTGGTTTGTTTGGGGGGGGTAGATTATACAATGAGCAGTTCTTC | CASGLFGGGRLYNEQFF
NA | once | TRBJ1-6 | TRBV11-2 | TGTGCCAGCAGCTTAGATCAACAGGGACGGCCCTATAATTCACCCCTCCACTTT | CASSLDQQGRPYNSPLHF
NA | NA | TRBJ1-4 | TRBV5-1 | TGCGCCAGCAGCTTCGGACAGCCGGGTGAAAAACTGTTTTTT | CASSFGQPGEKLFF
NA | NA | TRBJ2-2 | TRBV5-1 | TGCGCCAGCAGCTTTGACTTCACCGGGGAGCTGTTTTTT | CASSFDFTGELFF
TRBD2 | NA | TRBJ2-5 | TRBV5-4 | TGTGCCAGCAGCTTGCTTGCGGCCGGGGGGAAGGAGACCCAGTACTTC | CASSLLAAGGKETQYF
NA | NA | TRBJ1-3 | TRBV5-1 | TGCGCCAGCAGCACCGGGACATTGGGAAACACCATATATTTT | CASSTGTLGNTIYF
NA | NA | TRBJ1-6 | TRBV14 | TGTGCCAGCAGCCACTTTACAGGGTTCGATTCACCCCTCCACTTT | CASSHFTGFDSPLHF
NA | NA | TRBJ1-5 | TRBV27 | TGTGCCAGCGGGTTTTACGCGGGGCAGCCCCAGCATTTT | CASGFYAGQPQHF
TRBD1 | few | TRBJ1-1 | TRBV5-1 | TGCGCCAGCAGCTTGGCGGGACAGGGTCGGACTGAAGCTTTCTTT | CASSLAGQGRTEAFF
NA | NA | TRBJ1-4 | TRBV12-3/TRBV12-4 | TGTGCCAGCAGTCAGGGTATCAATGAAAAACTGTTTTTT | CASSQGINEKLFF
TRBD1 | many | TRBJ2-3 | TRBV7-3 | TGTGCCAGCAGCTTAAACACAGGGGTACGAGATACGCAGTATTTT | CASSLNTGVRDTQYF
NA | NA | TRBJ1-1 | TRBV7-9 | TGTGCCAGCACCGACACGGGATTTTTGGAAGCTTTCTTT | CASTDTGFLEAFF
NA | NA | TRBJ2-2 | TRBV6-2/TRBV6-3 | TGTGCCAGCAGTTACTCGAACGAGAGCGGGGAGCTGTTTTTT | CASSYSNESGELFF
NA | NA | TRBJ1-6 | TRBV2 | TGTGCCAGCAGTCCGTCCTCGAGGGAATTGACACCCCTCCACTTT | CASSPSSRELTPLHF
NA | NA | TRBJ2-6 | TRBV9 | TGTGCCAGCAGCGTAGGGCGGGGCTCTGGGGCCAACGTCCTGACTTTC | CASSVGRGSGANVLTF
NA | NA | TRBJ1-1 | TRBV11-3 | TGTGCCAGCAGTGGGGGACAACCGAACACTGAAGCTTTCTTT | CASSGGQPNTEAFF
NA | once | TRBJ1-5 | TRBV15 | TGTGCCACCAGCGGATTACAGGTGCCTAATAGCAATCAGCCCCAGCATTTT | CATSGLQVPNSNQPQHF
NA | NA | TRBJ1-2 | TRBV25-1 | TGTGCCAGCAGCCCTGGTCGGAGAGGGGGAATTGATGGCTACACCTTC | CASSPGRRGGIDGYTF
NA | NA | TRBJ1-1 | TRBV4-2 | TGTGCCAGCAGCCAAGGTGGCACCCCGAACACTGAAGCTTTCTTT | CASSQGGTPNTEAFF
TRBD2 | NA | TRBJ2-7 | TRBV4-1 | TGCGCCAGCAGCCAACGGGCTAGCGGGGACTACGAGCAGTACTTC | CASSQRASGDYEQYF
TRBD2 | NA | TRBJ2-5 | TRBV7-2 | TGTGCCAGCAGCTTGGGACTAGCGGGGATTCAAGAGACCCAGTACTTC | CASSLGLAGIQETQYF
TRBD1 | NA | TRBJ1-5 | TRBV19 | TGTGCCAGTAGATTCAGGGGGGAGAACAATCAGCCCCAGCATTTT | CASRFRGENNQPQHF